One sample yielded the 20 T cell receptor beta chains listed below, sequenced in a study of T-cell reconstitution after alpha-beta-depleted transplantation in children (dated by TCRdb to 2016 to 2018). The library was built by means of PCR. Sequencing was carried out with an Illumina HiSeq 2500. To normalize quantification of the TCRbeta repertoire, the TCR libraries were built with molecular barcoding that relied on unique molecular identifiers. The public reads were quality trimmed at Q25 with fastp and then assembled into clones with MiXCR by TCRdb, keeping productive beta chains. Duplicate CDR3 protein sequences are folded into a single record with the most common DNA and genes. Counted in this sample were a few hundred thousand distinct CDR3 sequences; nearly 10% of them appeared once. The ten top clones hold around a tenth of the sample. The sequencing used PBMCs from the stem cell graft donor, collected from the stem cell graft. Source of these receptors: a human donor who donated a stem cell graft to a child with SCID.

In its sample, this clonotype was seen a few times. J is TRBJ1-1 and V is TRBV19, with D maybe TRBD1 (5 bases). CDR3 size: 14 residues. V gave up 8 bases and J gave up 4 bases, with 17 bases separating them. Germline assignment: CDR1 LNHDA and CDR2 SQIVND (reference sequence). CDR3 in amino acids: CASDTGGGSTEAFF. DNA for the CDR3: TGTGCCAGTGATACCGGGGGGGGGAGCACTGAAGCTTTCTTT.

The V and J genes are TRBV29-1 and TRBJ2-7; D is ambiguous. Deletions cut 4 bases from V and 0 bases from J, with 7 bases between. Germline loops: CDR1 SQVTM, CDR2 ANQGSEA. This CDR3 spans 12 amino acids. CDR3 in DNA: TGCAGCGTTGTGGGATCCTCCTACGAGCAGTACTTC. Residues: CSVVGSSYEQYF.

In this sample, this clonotype turned up many times. The rearrangement links TRBV11-1 to TRBJ2-5, with D possibly being TRBD1 (6 bases). Per the germline V gene, CDR1 is SGHAT and CDR2 is FQDESV (reference sequence). The CDR3 spans 14 residues. Trimming shortened V by 5 bases and J by 4 bases, and 14 bases separated the two germline ends. The CDR3 coding sequence is TGTGCCAGCAGCCGAGGGACACTCCCAGAGACCCAGTACTTC. Translation: CASSRGTLPETQYF.

The rearrangement uses TRBV4-1 and TRBJ1-1, with no clear D. This CDR3 is built from 16 residues. In germline, CDR1 is MGHRA, CDR2 YSYEKL. V was pared by 4 bases and J by 5 bases, with 20 bases between. CDR3 in amino acids: CASSPSRMGLGTEAFF. In DNA form, the CDR3 reads TGCGCCAGCAGCCCCTCCAGGATGGGGTTGGGGACTGAAGCTTTCTTT.

The J gene is TRBJ2-7, the V gene TRBV7-2; 12 bases agree with TRBD1. The CDR3 runs 16 residues. Germline V lookup: CDR1 SGHTA, CDR2 FQGNSA. V shed 5 bases and J 4 bases; nucleotides not matched to a gene: 9. The CDR3 DNA reads TGTGCCAGCAGCCCCCAGTGGGACAGGGGGCGGTACGAGCAGTACTTC. It yields the protein CASSPQWDRGRYEQYF.

This clonotype was seen many times. The chain combines TRBV7-8 with TRBJ2-1; 8 positions match TRBD1. This CDR3 is 13 amino acids long. The trim removed 5 bases at V and 8 bases at J, leaving 5 bases unmatched. Germline V CDR1 and CDR2: SGHVS, FQNEAQ. This CDR3 reads CASSAGGSDEQFF. Here the CDR3 DNA reads TGTGCCAGCAGCGCAGGGGGCTCAGATGAGCAGTTCTTC.

A few counts support this clonotype. The rearrangement uses TRBV12-3 or TRBV12-4 and TRBJ2-5, with 9 bases identical to TRBD2. The ends lost 3 bases at V and 2 bases at J; junction bases unmatched: 4. The CDR3 runs to 15 residues. DNA of the CDR3: TGTGCCAGCAGTTTGGGGCTAGCGGGGCAAGAGACCCAGTACTTC. This sequence encodes CASSLGLAGQETQYF.

This clonotype appeared many times. The V and J genes are TRBV14 and TRBJ2-2; possible D gene TRBD1, 5 bases. The CDR3 spans 15 residues. Germline CDR1 and CDR2: SGHDN and FVKESK. The V end lost 4 bases, the J end lost 1 base, and 10 bases lay between the germline ends. The CDR3 sequence: CASSLQGWNTGELFF. CDR3 bases: TGTGCCAGCAGCCTTCAGGGATGGAACACCGGGGAGCTGTTTTTT. The complete variable domain, with remaining parts taken from reference TRBV14 and TRBJ2-2, reads EAGVTQFPSHSVIEKGQTVTLRCDPISGHDNLYWYRRVMGKEIKFLLHFVKESKQDESGMPNNRFLAERTGGTYSTLKVQPAELEDSGVYFCASSLQGWNTGELFFGEGSRLTVL.

The gene calls are TRBV27 and TRBJ2-5, with 8 bases identical to TRBD2. V shed 7 bases and J 9 bases; nucleotides not matched to a gene: 19. This CDR3 is built from 16 residues. CDR1 is MNHEY, CDR2 SMNVEV, per germline (reference sequence). CDR3 sequence: CASISFSGGHVSSQYF. DNA of the CDR3: TGTGCCAGCATTTCCTTTTCGGGGGGGCACGTTTCGTCCCAGTACTTC.

V is TRBV4-2 and J is TRBJ2-5; maybe TRBD2 (6 bases). The V end was cut by 6 bases, the J end by 5 bases, with 13 bases between. The CDR3 is 13 residues long. Per the germline V gene, CDR1 is LGHNA and CDR2 is YNFKEQ. The CDR3 DNA sequence: TGTGCCAGCAGGGGGGGTCCGGTGGAGACCCAGTACTTC. Translated: CASRGGPVETQYF.

This clonotype was observed at least ten times. The V call is TRBV12-3 or TRBV12-4, the J call TRBJ2-4; D call uncertain. The CDR3 is 11 residues long. Trimming stripped 7 bases from V and 6 bases from J, with 7 bases between. This CDR3 reads CASTYGNIQYF. In DNA, the CDR3 is TGTGCCAGCACCTATGGAAACATTCAGTACTTC.

Details on this clonotype: This may be a read error, as it is one base from a much larger clone. The chain has TRBV12-3 or TRBV12-4 and TRBJ2-5; 7 nucleotides align to TRBD1. The CDR3 totals 14 residues. Trimming took 5 bases from V and 5 from J; bases not matched to a gene: 8. The CDR3: CASSHRGQRETQYF. Written as DNA, the CDR3 is TGTGCCAGCAGTCACCGGGGACAGAGGGAGACCCAGTACTTC.

Only a few counts were recorded for this clonotype. This chain joins TRBV9 and TRBJ1-3, with 7 positions matching TRBD1. The CDR3 spans 16 residues. The V segment lost 0 bases and the J segment 4 bases; nucleotides outside the gene matches: 7. Germline values: CDR1 SGDLS, CDR2 YYNGEE. The CDR3 bases are TGTGCCAGCAGCGTAGAAGCCGAGACAGGGGGAAACACCATATATTTT. This translates into CASSVEAETGGNTIYF.

There are many counts of this clonotype. V usage is TRBV14 and J usage is TRBJ2-7; D is unresolved. V was trimmed by 2 bases and J by 2 bases, leaving 7 bases between them. Germline CDR1 reads SGHDN; CDR2 reads FVKESK. This CDR3 contains 13 residues. The CDR3 sequence is CASSQNGPYEQYF. CDR3 in DNA: TGTGCCAGCAGCCAAAACGGTCCCTACGAGCAGTACTTC.

This clonotype was recorded at least ten times. The genes are TRBV5-1 and TRBJ1-6; D unresolved. Germline CDR1 is SGHRS and CDR2 is YFSETQ. V was trimmed by 0 bases and J by 6 bases, leaving 10 bases between them. This CDR3 comprises 15 residues. The CDR3 DNA follows: TGCGCCAGCAGCTTGGAAGCACGGGGTAATTCACCCCTCCACTTT. Translation gives CASSLEARGNSPLHF.

The V call is TRBV10-2, the J call TRBJ1-1, with a tentative D call TRBD1 (6 bases). The germline V and J ends were trimmed by 6 bases and 0 bases, with 14 bases remaining between them. The CDR3 extends over 15 amino acids. Germline V gives CDR1 WSHSY, CDR2 SAAADI. CDR3: CASRALGGMNTEAFF. The CDR3 bases are TGCGCCAGCAGGGCCTTGGGGGGCATGAACACTGAAGCTTTCTTT.

The table lists this clonotype with a few counts. This rearrangement joins TRBV7-9 to TRBJ2-3; maybe TRBD1 (5 bases). The CDR3 length is 15 residues. The germline V and J ends were trimmed by 5 bases and 5 bases, with 17 bases remaining between them. Germline lookup yields CDR1 SEHNR and CDR2 FQNEAQ (reference sequence). CDR3 coding DNA: TGTGCCAGCAGCCCGAGGACCACAGGAAGAGATACGCAGTATTTT. It yields the protein CASSPRTTGRDTQYF. Looking up the rest from reference TRBV7-9 and TRBJ2-3 gives the full variable domain: DTGVSQNPRHKITKRGQNVTFRCDPISEHNRLYWYRQTLGQGPEFLTYFQNEAQLEKSRLLSDRFSAERPKGSFSTLEIQRTEQGDSAMYLCASSPRTTGRDTQYFGPGTRLTVL.

This clonotype came up many times. This rearrangement joins TRBV25-1 to TRBJ1-1, with D maybe TRBD1 (5 bases). Germline V gives CDR1 MGHDK, CDR2 SYGVNS. V was pared by 4 bases and J by 1 base, with 16 bases between. This CDR3 contains 16 residues. This CDR3 is CASSGGPGLRNTEAFF. In nucleotides, the CDR3 is TGTGCCAGCAGTGGAGGTCCGGGGCTAAGGAACACTGAAGCTTTCTTT.

The chain uses TRBV2 and TRBJ1-2; 10 nucleotides match TRBD1. Germline V gene data show CDR1 as SNHLY and CDR2 as FYNNEI. The CDR3 runs 15 residues. V lost 6 bases, J lost 4 bases, and 8 bases stayed unmatched. The CDR3 region is CASRPPGQGSYGYTF. CDR3 nucleotide sequence: TGTGCCAGCAGGCCCCCGGGACAGGGGAGCTATGGCTACACCTTC.

The chain has TRBV12-3 or TRBV12-4 and TRBJ1-5; no reliable D call. V lost 4 bases to trimming and J lost 5 bases, with 6 bases between them. This CDR3 contains 12 residues. The CDR3 DNA reads TGTGCCAGCAGTTGGAGCGATCAGCCCCAGCATTTT. It is translated as CASSWSDQPQHF.